This T cell receptor beta chain appears in the sequencing data of a study of vaccination and CD4 T cells after COVID-19. As for treatment: approximately nine-day PBMC culture with coronavirus spike peptide pools or control peptides (ViraFEST assay). Ahead of the COVID-19 pandemic (2011-2018), the CD4+ T cells of the unexposed donor were collected. CDR1 is SGHTA and CDR2 is FQGNSA in the germline V gene. With V trimmed by 5 bases and J by 13 bases, 7 bases remained unmatched. The CDR3 is made up of 11 amino acids. Turning to this clonotype: Its antigen is as yet unknown.

Once obtained from cultured CD4+ T cells, the DNA was sequenced using the Oncomine TCR Beta short-read assay. Genomic DNA was isolated from cultured CD4+ T cells. TCRdb re-called the PCR reads with MiXCR, one entry per CDR3 protein. The table has 7,000 to 9,500 distinct CDR3 sequences, 28% seen once. This TCR derives from a human donor in good health. This chain uses TRBV7-2 with TRBJ1-2; 7 nucleotides align to TRBD1. The sample taken for sequencing was CD4+ T cells from blood, cultured in vitro. The CDR3 bases are TGTGCCAGCAGCCAAGGACAGGCCTTCACCTTC. Its protein is CASSQGQAFTF.